Included here is one T cell receptor beta chain sequence, with context. Its specificity is not known. Germline trimming cut 2 bases from V and 2 bases from J; bases unmatched to any gene: 6. The germline V gene encodes CDR1 SGHTA and CDR2 FQGNSA. The CDR3 contains 16 residues. The data belong to a study of cytomegalovirus exposure and HLA in healthy donors. Study summary: HLA-typed donors were the source of roughly 80 million unique TCRs held in an early data release.

The PCR was carried out with 60 Vbeta primers and 13 Jbeta primers. How the authors handled the data: In a later analysis, the count reached about 75 million unique TCR beta chains, with 9 million to 11 million shared. TCRdb's table, derived via immunoSEQ multiplex PCR, lists solely in-frame clones and lacks some. V and J calls plus clone size are reproduced from that table; the DNA served to infer D and trimming. Of about 200,000 clones listed, 70% to 80% are singletons. Overall study results and limits: For TCR beta chains, V- and J-gene trimming was later linked to a missense DCLRE1C variant. Exclusion as indistinguishable affected some V segments, including TRBV6-2 and TRBV6-3.

V is TRBV7-2 and J is TRBJ2-1; TRBD2 matches at 7 bases. Sequencing input: PBMCs. This TCR derives from a girl aged 10-17 years in good health and CMV-seropositive. CDR3 region: CASSLRSRGAYNEQFF. CDR3 coding DNA: TGTGCCAGCAGCTTACGATCCCGGGGGGCCTACAATGAGCAGTTCTTC.